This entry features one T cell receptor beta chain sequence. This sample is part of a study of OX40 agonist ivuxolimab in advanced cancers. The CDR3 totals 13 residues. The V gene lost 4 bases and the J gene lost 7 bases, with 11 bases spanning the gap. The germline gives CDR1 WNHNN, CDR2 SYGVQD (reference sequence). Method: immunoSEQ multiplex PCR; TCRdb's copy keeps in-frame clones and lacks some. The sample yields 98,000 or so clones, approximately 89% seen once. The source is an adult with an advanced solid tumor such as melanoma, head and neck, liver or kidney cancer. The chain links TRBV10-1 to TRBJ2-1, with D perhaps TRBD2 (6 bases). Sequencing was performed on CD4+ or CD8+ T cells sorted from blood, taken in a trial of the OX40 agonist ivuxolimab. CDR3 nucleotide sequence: TGCGCCAGCAGTGGATTAGGGAGGAATGAGCAGTTCTTC. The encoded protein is CASSGLGRNEQFF.